This T cell receptor (beta chain) was identified in a study of blood T cells in healthy people across ages. As concerns this clonotype: Antigen specificity is unknown.

For the second PCR, which ran for about 6 to 12 cycles, a sample-barcoded 5' primer and a J-beta primer mix were used. TCRdb fed the 5' RACE reads into MiXCR, producing one record per CDR3 protein. The data hold about 670,000 distinct CDR3 sequences, with approximately 40% observed a single time. Study-wide results and caveats: The recorded TCR beta diversity per million T cells decreased in a roughly linear manner with age.

Isolation recovered at least 6.5 million PBMCs from every sample. The germline V and J ends were trimmed by 4 bases and 5 bases, with 18 bases remaining between them. This CDR3 spans 15 amino acids. Germline V gene lookup returns CDR1 SGHRS and CDR2 YFSETQ. The chain employs TRBV5-1 and TRBJ1-1; TRBD1 might be the D (6 bases). The sample comprised blood. The receptor was isolated from a man aged 80 or over in good health. In DNA, the CDR3 is TGCGCCAGCAGCGTGACAGGTACGATGGGTACTGAAGCTTTCTTT. Protein sequence: CASSVTGTMGTEAFF.